Sequencing of this T cell receptor beta chain was carried out in a study of CD8+ T cells in alopecia areata. Reverse transcribed after extraction, RNA yielded cDNA as the sequencing template. Assay used: immunoSEQ multiplex PCR; TCRdb lists only in-frame clones, some missing. Here the sample spans 140,000 or so clones, approximately 56% being singletons. Between the trimmed V and J ends, which lost 0 bases and 7 bases, there was a span of 16 bases. The germline CDR1 and CDR2 sequences are KGHSH and LQKENI. The CDR3 has 16 residues. This clone was observed a handful of times. Its antigen is undetermined. General observations from the study: Patients displayed less clarity in TCR sharing than mice, a finding possibly related to HLA.

Sequencing input: CD8+ T cells sorted from blood. The chain employs TRBV18 and TRBJ2-1, with a tentative D call TRBD1 (5 bases). The sequence came from a human donor in good health. The CDR3 spells CASSPPHSRAQNEQFF. CDR3 sequence (DNA): TGTGCCAGCTCACCACCTCATAGCAGGGCGCAAAATGAGCAGTTCTTC.